Each of the 23 T cell receptor beta chains below was sequenced from the same sample in a study of CD8 T cells in ankylosing spondylitis (dated by TCRdb to about 2017). Libraries were built with 5' RACE. TCRdb records Illumina HiSeq 2500 as the sequencer. The public sequencing data were trimmed at Q25 with fastp and processed into clonotypes with MiXCR by TCRdb, which kept only in-frame beta chains. Rows with one shared CDR3 protein collapse into an entry with the most common genes and DNA. The sample table contains around 330,000 distinct CDR3 sequences; only one count was recorded for approximately 10% of them. More than 7% of the sample is in the top ten clones. The sequencing sample was made of blood, either unsorted or a sorted T cell fraction (not recorded which). Receptors originate from a female donor with ankylosing spondylitis or in good health (not recorded which).

This clonotype was seen repeatedly, ten times or more. The gene calls are TRBV28 and TRBJ2-7; D call uncertain. Trimming stripped 5 bases from V and 7 bases from J, with 6 bases between. The germline V gene has CDR1 MDHEN and CDR2 SYDVKM. The CDR3 spans 10 residues. The CDR3 is CASSDLEQYF. The CDR3 nucleotides are TGTGCCAGCAGTGATTTAGAGCAGTACTTC. Filled out from reference TRBV28 and TRBJ2-7, the complete variable domain reads DVKVTQSSRYLVKRTGEKVFLECVQDMDHENMFWYRQDPGLGLRLIYFSYDVKMKEKGDIPEGYSVSREKKERFSLILESASTNQTSMYLCASSDLEQYFGPGTRLTVT.

This clonotype occurred many times. The chain uses TRBV20-1 and TRBJ1-2, with D possibly being TRBD1 (5 bases). Trimming stripped 3 bases from V and 4 bases from J, with 15 bases between. Germline CDR1 DFQATT, CDR2 SNEGSKA (reference sequence). The CDR3 consists of 14 residues. The CDR3 nucleotides are TGCAGTGCTAGGCGGGACGCTACCTTCTATGGCTACACCTTC. Its protein product is CSARRDATFYGYTF.

Notes on this clonotype: This may be a read error: a much more frequent sequence differs by one nucleotide. This rearrangement joins TRBV29-1 to TRBJ2-7; 11 bases match TRBD2. Looked up from germline, CDR1 is SQVTM and CDR2 is ANQGSEA. This CDR3 has 14 amino acids. In DNA, the CDR3 is TGCAGCGTGGGAGGACTAGCGGGTCCCTACGAGCAGAACTTC. Translated, it gives CSVGGLAGPYEQNF.

This clonotype was recorded at least ten times. The chain joins TRBV12-3 or TRBV12-4 to TRBJ2-1, with 10 bases matching TRBD2. The CDR3 extends over 16 amino acids. Germline trimming cut 6 bases from V and 6 bases from J; bases unmatched to any gene: 11. DNA for the CDR3: TGTGCCAGCAGCCCGAACCTAGCGGGGGCCAGCAATGAGCAGTTCTTC. Translation: CASSPNLAGASNEQFF.

This clonotype showed up many times. The chain recombines TRBV10-2 with TRBJ2-7, with 7 bases identical to TRBD1. Germline V gene lookup returns CDR1 WSHSY and CDR2 SAAADI. The V segment lost 6 bases and the J segment 2 bases; nucleotides outside the gene matches: 4. This CDR3 region has 13 residues. The CDR3, as DNA: TGCGCCAGCAGGGGGACAGATACCTACGAGCAGTACTTC. Translated: CASRGTDTYEQYF.

A word on this clonotype: The germline gene is not matched at one end of the junction; a read error may be the cause. This chain joins TRBV7-2 and TRBJ1-2, with a possible D match to TRBD1 (5 bases). CDR3 length: 13 residues. In germline, CDR1 is SGHTA, CDR2 FQGNSA. For the CDR3, the DNA is TGTGCCAGCAGCTTAGACGGGACCTATGGCGACCCCTTC. It is translated as CASSLDGTYGDPF.

At least ten counts were recorded for this clonotype. V and J are TRBV20-1 and TRBJ2-5, with 7 positions matching TRBD2. The germline gives CDR1 DFQATT, CDR2 SNEGSKA (reference sequence). This CDR3 comprises 15 residues. Trimming cost V 2 bases and J 5 bases; bases outside gene matches: 11. DNA of the CDR3: TGCAGTGCTAGATCTTCTGCGGGGGAGTGGGAGACCCAGTACTTC. It codes for CSARSSAGEWETQYF.

This clonotype was detected ten times or more. The chain uses TRBV20-1 and TRBJ1-1; possible D gene TRBD1, 6 bases. V dropped 3 bases and J dropped 8 bases, with 28 bases sitting between them. Germline CDR1 is DFQATT and CDR2 is SNEGSKA (reference sequence). This CDR3 has 17 amino acids. CDR3 sequence: CSASITQVRGPSQEAFF. DNA for the CDR3: TGCAGTGCTAGCATAACACAGGTCCGGGGGCCGTCACAGGAAGCTTTCTTT.

This clonotype was counted many times. This chain connects TRBV20-1 to TRBJ2-1; D gene ambiguous. Germline V CDR1 and CDR2: DFQATT, SNEGSKA (reference sequence). Trimming took 1 base from V and 0 from J, leaving 7 bases between them. This CDR3 contains 14 residues. The CDR3 DNA follows: TGCAGTGCTAGAGCGGGCAGCTCCTACAATGAGCAGTTCTTC. This encodes CSARAGSSYNEQFF.

This clonotype was observed many times. The chain joins TRBV5-1 to TRBJ2-2, with D possibly called TRBD1 or TRBD2 (5 bases each). V lost 4 bases to trimming and J lost 0 bases, with 10 bases between them. The CDR3 is made up of 15 amino acids. Germline CDR1 reads SGHRS; CDR2 reads YFSETQ. Here the CDR3 DNA reads TGCGCCAGCAGCACGGGACGGACGAACACCGGGGAGCTGTTTTTT. Its translation is CASSTGRTNTGELFF.

This clonotype was counted ten times or more. One base away lies a much larger clone, so this may be a sequencing read error. The rearrangement joins TRBV5-1 to TRBJ1-1; perhaps TRBD1 as D (6 bases). In germline, CDR1 is SGHRS, CDR2 YFSETQ. The CDR3 length is 14 residues. V lost 2 bases to trimming and J lost 1 base, with 9 bases between them. CDR3 region: CASSLRTENTEAFF. Written as DNA, the CDR3 is TGCGCCAGCAGCTTACGGACAGAGAACACTGAAGCTTTCTTT.

This chain uses TRBV7-9 with TRBJ2-1, with no clear D. The germline gives CDR1 SEHNR, CDR2 FQNEAQ (reference sequence). The V end was cut by 3 bases, the J end by 8 bases, with 17 bases between. CDR3 length: 15 amino acids. The CDR3: CASSFSNIAPHEQFF. CDR3 coding DNA: TGTGCCAGCAGCTTCTCTAACATAGCCCCACATGAGCAGTTCTTC.

This clonotype came up many times. The chain links TRBV7-9 to TRBJ2-3; possibly TRBD2 for D (6 bases). The CDR3 covers 13 residues. V was trimmed by 5 bases and J by 6 bases, leaving 12 bases between them. Germline V gene lookup returns CDR1 SEHNR and CDR2 FQNEAQ (reference sequence). The CDR3 bases are TGTGCCAGCAGCCTCGGGAGCATGGATACGCAGTATTTT. Translating gives CASSLGSMDTQYF.

This clonotype was recorded at least ten times. The rearrangement joins TRBV6-1 to TRBJ1-5; the D gene is possibly TRBD1 (5 bases). This CDR3 has 17 amino acids. Trimming took 3 bases from V and 6 from J, leaving 21 bases between them. The germline V gene has CDR1 MNHNS and CDR2 SASEGT. This chain's CDR3 is CASSDLGWGVRSQPQHF. Written as DNA, the CDR3 is TGTGCCAGCAGTGACCTTGGGTGGGGGGTCCGATCTCAGCCCCAGCATTTT.

The genes are TRBV2 and TRBJ1-6; 10 bases match TRBD1. This CDR3 has 15 residues. The germline V gene encodes CDR1 SNHLY and CDR2 FYNNEI. Losses at the gene ends were 6 bases for V and 7 bases for J; bases not matched to a gene: 6. This CDR3 is CASRKTGGRNSPLHF. As DNA, the CDR3 is TGTGCCAGCAGAAAGACAGGGGGCAGGAATTCACCCCTCCACTTT.

This clonotype was seen at least ten times. J is TRBJ2-7 and V is TRBV20-1; 8 nucleotides align to TRBD2. The V gene end was trimmed by 1 base and the J gene end by 4 bases; junction bases not matched to a gene: 6. The CDR3 extends over 14 amino acids. Germline V gene data show CDR1 as DFQATT and CDR2 as SNEGSKA (reference sequence). The DNA of the CDR3 is TGCAGTGCTAGAGGTACTAGCGGAGGTTACGAGCAGTACTTC. Its protein product is CSARGTSGGYEQYF.

This clonotype was recorded many times. V gene TRBV6-1 combines with J gene TRBJ1-1; TRBD1 agrees at 9 bases. The germline gives CDR1 MNHNS, CDR2 SASEGT. This CDR3 is built from 14 residues. After removal of 7 bases from V and 2 bases from J, the junction contained 5 bases not matched to a gene. In DNA, the CDR3 is TGTGCCAGCACCAGGGACAGGGTTAACACTGAAGCTTTCTTT. It translates to CASTRDRVNTEAFF.

This clonotype came up a few times. The chain employs TRBV20-1 and TRBJ2-2, with 12 bases identical to TRBD2. CDR1 and CDR2 (germline): DFQATT, SNEGSKA (reference sequence). With 3 bases clipped from V and 6 bases from J, the junction kept 11 bases outside the gene matches. The CDR3 spans 17 residues. In nucleotides, the CDR3 is TGCAGTGCTAGTCCTTGGACTAGCGGGAATGCGGCCGGGGAGCTGTTTTTT. Protein: CSASPWTSGNAAGELFF.

This clonotype was seen at least ten times. The genes are TRBV7-6 and TRBJ2-7, with 8 bases identical to TRBD2. This CDR3 region has 16 residues. Germline V gene data show CDR1 as SGHVS and CDR2 as FNYEAQ. The V segment lost 5 bases and the J segment 0 bases; nucleotides outside the gene matches: 9. CDR3 residues: CASSHQSGGASYEQYF. The CDR3 region has the DNA TGTGCCAGCAGCCATCAGAGCGGGGGAGCCTCCTACGAGCAGTACTTC.

The chain uses TRBV28 and TRBJ1-5; 7 bases fit TRBD1. In germline, CDR1 is MDHEN, CDR2 SYDVKM. V lost 6 bases, J lost 6 bases, and 5 bases stayed unmatched. CDR3 length: 13 residues. The CDR3 here is CASRYRGGQPQHF. CDR3 sequence (DNA): TGTGCCAGCAGGTACAGGGGCGGTCAGCCCCAGCATTTT.

A remark on this clonotype: At one end, the junction sequence differs from germline, possibly due to a read error. The rearrangement links TRBV10-3 to TRBJ1-6; 12 bases map to TRBD1. CDR1 is ENHRY and CDR2 is SYGVKD in the germline V gene. This CDR3 comprises 18 residues. The CDR3 nucleotides are TGTGCCTTCAGTTTAGTCCCGGGACAGGGGGCGTATAATTCACCCCTCCACTTT. Protein product: CAFSLVPGQGAYNSPLHF.

Concerning this clonotype: At one end, the junction sequence differs from germline, possibly due to a read error. This chain joins TRBV3-1 and TRBJ2-2, with a weak D call TRBD1 (5 bases). The germline V gene has CDR1 LGHDT and CDR2 YNNKEL (reference sequence). The CDR3 runs 15 residues. The chain's CDR3 is CASTQGQGGTGELFF. The CDR3 DNA follows: TGTGCCAGCACCCAAGGGCAGGGTGGCACCGGGGAGCTGTTTTTT.

The V gene is TRBV3-1, the J gene TRBJ2-2, with D perhaps TRBD1 (5 bases). Germline V gives CDR1 LGHDT, CDR2 YNNKEL (reference sequence). CDR3 length: 16 amino acids. Trimming removed 2 bases at V and 0 bases at J, with 10 bases between. The CDR3 sequence is CASSQQRQSNTGELFF. The DNA of the CDR3 is TGTGCCAGCAGCCAACAAAGACAGTCGAACACCGGGGAGCTGTTTTTT.